This entry concerns a single TCR beta chain. Other nucleotide sequences from this sample produce the same CDR3. These data come from a study of blood T cell repertoires in COVID-19. About the research overall: Sources were T cells, B-cell-depleted T cells, or PBMCs; the material itself was cDNA or gDNA.

This CDR3 has 13 amino acids. Trimming cost V 0 bases and J 5 bases, with 4 bases left between them. Per germline, CDR1 MNHEY and CDR2 SVGAGI. In the original workflow: Amplification of reference gene primers provided the estimated nucleated cell counts. Generated by immunoSEQ multiplex PCR, the TCRdb table keeps only in-frame clones and is missing some. The DNA gave D and trimming, while V, J and clone size come from that table. The sample holds 250,000 or so clones; 84% are singletons and the top ten take 4%. The chain carries TRBV6-5 and TRBJ1-4, with D uncertain. The sequencing input was peripheral blood. The origin of this receptor is a man aged 45-65 years with acute or convalescent COVID-19. The CDR3 is CASSYSGNEKLFF. CDR3 sequence (DNA): TGTGCCAGCAGTTACTCCGGGAATGAAAAACTGTTTTTT.